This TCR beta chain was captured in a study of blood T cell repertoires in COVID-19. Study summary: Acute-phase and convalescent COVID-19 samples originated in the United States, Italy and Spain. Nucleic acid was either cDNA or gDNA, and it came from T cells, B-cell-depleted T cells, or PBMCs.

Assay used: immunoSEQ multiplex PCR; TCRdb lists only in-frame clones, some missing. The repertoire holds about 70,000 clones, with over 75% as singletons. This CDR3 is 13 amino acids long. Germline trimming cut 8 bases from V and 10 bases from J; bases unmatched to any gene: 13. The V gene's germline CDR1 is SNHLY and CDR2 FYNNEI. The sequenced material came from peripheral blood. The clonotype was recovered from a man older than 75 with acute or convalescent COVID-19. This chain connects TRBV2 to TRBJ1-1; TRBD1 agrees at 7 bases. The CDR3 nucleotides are TGTGCCAGCGAGGTACTAGGGGGCAGGGGAGCTTTCTTT. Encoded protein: CASEVLGGRGAFF.